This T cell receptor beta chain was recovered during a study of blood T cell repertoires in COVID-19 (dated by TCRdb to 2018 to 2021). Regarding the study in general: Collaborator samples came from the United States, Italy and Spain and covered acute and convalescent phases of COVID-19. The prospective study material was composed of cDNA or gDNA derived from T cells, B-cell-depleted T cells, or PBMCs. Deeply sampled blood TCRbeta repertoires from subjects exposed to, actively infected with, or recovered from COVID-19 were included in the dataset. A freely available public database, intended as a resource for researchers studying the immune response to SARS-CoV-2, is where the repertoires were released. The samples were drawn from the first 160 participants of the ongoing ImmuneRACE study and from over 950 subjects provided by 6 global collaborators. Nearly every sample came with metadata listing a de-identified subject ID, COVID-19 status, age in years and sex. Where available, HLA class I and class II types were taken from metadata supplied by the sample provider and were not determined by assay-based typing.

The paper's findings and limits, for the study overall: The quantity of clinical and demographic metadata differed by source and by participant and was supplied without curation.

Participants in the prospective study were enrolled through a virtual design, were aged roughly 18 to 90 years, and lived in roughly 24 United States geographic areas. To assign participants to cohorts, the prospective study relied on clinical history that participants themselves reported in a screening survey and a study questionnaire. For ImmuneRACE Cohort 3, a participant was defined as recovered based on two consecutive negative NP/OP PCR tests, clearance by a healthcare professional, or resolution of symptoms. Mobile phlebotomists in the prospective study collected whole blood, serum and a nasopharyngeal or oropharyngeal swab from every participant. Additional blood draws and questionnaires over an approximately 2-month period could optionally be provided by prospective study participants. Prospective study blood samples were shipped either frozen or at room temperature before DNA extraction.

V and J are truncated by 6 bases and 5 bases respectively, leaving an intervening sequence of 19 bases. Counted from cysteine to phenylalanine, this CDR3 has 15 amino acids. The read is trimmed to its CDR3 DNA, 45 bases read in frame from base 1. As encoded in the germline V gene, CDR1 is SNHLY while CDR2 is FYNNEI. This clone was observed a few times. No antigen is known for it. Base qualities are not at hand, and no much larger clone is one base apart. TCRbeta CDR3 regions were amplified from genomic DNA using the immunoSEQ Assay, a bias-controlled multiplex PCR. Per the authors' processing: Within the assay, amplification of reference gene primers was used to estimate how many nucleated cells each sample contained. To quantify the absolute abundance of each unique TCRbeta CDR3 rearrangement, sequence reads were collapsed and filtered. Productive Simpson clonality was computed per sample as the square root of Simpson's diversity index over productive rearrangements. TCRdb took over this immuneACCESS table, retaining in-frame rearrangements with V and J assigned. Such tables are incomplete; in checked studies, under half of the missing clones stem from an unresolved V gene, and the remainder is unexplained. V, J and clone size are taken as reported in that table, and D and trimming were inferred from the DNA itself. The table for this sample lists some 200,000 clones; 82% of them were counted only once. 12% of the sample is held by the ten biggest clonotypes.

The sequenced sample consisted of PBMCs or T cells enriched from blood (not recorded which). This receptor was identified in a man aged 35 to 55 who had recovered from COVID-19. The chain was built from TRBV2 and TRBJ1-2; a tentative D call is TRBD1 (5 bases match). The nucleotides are TGTGCCAGCAGGTGGGGGGACGGGCACAGATATGGCTACACCTTC. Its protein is CASRWGDGHRYGYTF.